This T cell receptor (beta chain) is drawn from a study of cytomegalovirus exposure and HLA in healthy donors. About the study: From HLA-typed donors, an early data release held about 85 million unique TCRs. Points from the study as a whole: With later analysis, a missense DCLRE1C variant became linked to TCR beta V- and J-gene trimming.

Per the germline V gene, CDR1 is SEHNR and CDR2 is FQNEAQ (reference sequence). The V gene lost 1 base and the J gene lost 2 bases, with 9 bases spanning the gap. The CDR3 length is 15 residues. Primers: 60 Vbeta forward and 13 Jbeta reverse. TCRdb's copy holds only in-frame clones and misses some; the assay was immunoSEQ multiplex PCR. The sample yields roughly 120,000 clones, about 64% seen once. At sampling all donors were nominally healthy, likely with unrecorded immune exposures. As regards this clone: Its target is unknown.

The receptor was derived from a man aged 18 to 35 in good health and CMV-seropositive. The chain combines TRBV7-9 with TRBJ1-5, with D maybe TRBD1 (6 bases). The specimen sequenced was PBMCs. Written as DNA, the CDR3 is TGTGCCAGCAGCTTAGTGGGGACACGCAATCAGCCCCAGCATTTT. Encoded protein: CASSLVGTRNQPQHF.